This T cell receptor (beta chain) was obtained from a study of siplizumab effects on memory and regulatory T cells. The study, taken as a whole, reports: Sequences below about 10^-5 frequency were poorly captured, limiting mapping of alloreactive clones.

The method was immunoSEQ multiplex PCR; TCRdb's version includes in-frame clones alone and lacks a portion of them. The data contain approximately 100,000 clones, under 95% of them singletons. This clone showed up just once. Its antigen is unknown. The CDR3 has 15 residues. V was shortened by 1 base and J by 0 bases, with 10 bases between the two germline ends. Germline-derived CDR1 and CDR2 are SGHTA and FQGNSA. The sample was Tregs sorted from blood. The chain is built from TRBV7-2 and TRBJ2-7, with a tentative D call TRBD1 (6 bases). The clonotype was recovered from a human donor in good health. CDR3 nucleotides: TGTGCCAGCAGCTTAGTAGGACAGAGCTCCTACGAGCAGTACTTC. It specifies CASSLVGQSSYEQYF.